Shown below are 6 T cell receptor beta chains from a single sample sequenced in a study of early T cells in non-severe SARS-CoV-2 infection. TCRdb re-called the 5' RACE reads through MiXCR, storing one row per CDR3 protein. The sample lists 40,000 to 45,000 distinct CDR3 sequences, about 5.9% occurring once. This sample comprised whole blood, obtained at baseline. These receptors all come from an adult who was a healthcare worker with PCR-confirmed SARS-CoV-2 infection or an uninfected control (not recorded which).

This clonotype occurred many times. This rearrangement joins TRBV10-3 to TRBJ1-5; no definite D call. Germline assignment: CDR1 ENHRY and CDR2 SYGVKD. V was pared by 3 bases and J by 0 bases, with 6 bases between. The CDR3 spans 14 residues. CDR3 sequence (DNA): TGTGCCATCAGTGAATGGGATAGCAATCAGCCCCAGCATTTT. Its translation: CAISEWDSNQPQHF.

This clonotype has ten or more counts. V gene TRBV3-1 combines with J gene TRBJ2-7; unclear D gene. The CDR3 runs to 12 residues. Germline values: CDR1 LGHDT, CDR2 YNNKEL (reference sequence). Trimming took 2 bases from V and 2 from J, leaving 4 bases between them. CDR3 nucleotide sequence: TGTGCCAGCAGCCAATCGGCCTACGAGCAGTACTTC. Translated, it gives CASSQSAYEQYF.

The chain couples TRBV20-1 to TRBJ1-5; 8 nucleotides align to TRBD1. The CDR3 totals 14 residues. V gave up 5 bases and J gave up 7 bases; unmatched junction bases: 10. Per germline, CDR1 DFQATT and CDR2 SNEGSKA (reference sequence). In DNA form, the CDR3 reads TGCAGTGCTCGTCCGACAGGGGTAGACCAGCCCCAGCATTTT. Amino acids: CSARPTGVDQPQHF.

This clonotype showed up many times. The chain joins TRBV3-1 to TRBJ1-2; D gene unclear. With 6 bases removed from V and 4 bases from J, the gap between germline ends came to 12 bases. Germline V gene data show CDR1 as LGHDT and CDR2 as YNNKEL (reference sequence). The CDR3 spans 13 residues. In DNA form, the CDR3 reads TGTGCCAGCAGTCCAAGGACTGCCTATGGCTACACCTTC. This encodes CASSPRTAYGYTF. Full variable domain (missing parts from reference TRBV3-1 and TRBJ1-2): DTAVSQTPKYLVTQMGNDKSIKCEQNLGHDTMYWYKQDSKKFLKIMFSYNNKELIINETVPNRFSPKSPDKAHLNLHINSLELGDSAVYFCASSPRTAYGYTFGSGTRLTVV.

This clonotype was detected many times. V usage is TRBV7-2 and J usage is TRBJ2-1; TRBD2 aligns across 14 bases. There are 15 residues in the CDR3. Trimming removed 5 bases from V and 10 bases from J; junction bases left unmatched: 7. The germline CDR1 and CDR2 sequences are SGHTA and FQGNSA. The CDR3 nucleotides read TGTGCCAGCAGCCGGGGACTAGCGGGGGCAAGCGAGCAGTTCTTC. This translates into CASSRGLAGASEQFF.

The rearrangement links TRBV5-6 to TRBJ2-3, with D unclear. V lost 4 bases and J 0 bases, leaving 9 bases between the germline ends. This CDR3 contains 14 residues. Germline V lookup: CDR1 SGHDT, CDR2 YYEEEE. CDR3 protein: CASSPMGSTDTQYF. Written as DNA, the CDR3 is TGTGCCAGCAGCCCGATGGGGAGCACAGATACGCAGTATTTT.